The 20 T cell receptor beta chains below were found in one sample sequenced in a study of cytomegalovirus exposure and HLA in healthy donors. In the PCR, 60 Vbeta and 13 Jbeta primers were used. Profiling relied on immunoSEQ multiplex PCR, and the TCRdb table lists in-frame clones only, not all of them. Seen here are 90,000 to 120,000 clones, 82% observed once, and the top ten hold 2% to 3%. Sequences were obtained from PBMCs. The receptors come from a man between 25 and 39 years old in good health and CMV-seropositive.

The chain joins TRBV11-2 to TRBJ2-5, with 9 bases fitting TRBD2. Trimming at V came to 7 bases and at J to 4 bases, leaving 13 bases not matched to a gene. This CDR3 is built from 16 residues. Germline V gene sequence: CDR1 SGHAT, CDR2 FQNNGV. The CDR3 loop is CASNAGQAGGRETQYF. In DNA form, the CDR3 reads TGTGCCAGCAACGCGGGGCAGGCGGGGGGGCGAGAGACCCAGTACTTC.

Remarks on this clone: A read error may account for a junction end that differs from germline. The chain joins TRBV7-9 to TRBJ1-6; TRBD1 aligns across 11 bases. This CDR3 has 15 residues. Germline CDR1 reads SEHNR; CDR2 reads FQNEAQ (reference sequence). This CDR3 reads CSSSLGQGANSPLHF. CDR3 in DNA: TGTTCCAGCAGCTTAGGACAGGGGGCTAATTCACCCCTCCACTTT.

The V and J genes are TRBV7-2 and TRBJ1-5; D unclear. Germline V gene sequence: CDR1 SGHTA, CDR2 FQGNSA. The CDR3 covers 17 residues. The V gene lost 2 bases and the J gene lost 7 bases, with 21 bases spanning the gap. The CDR3 reads CASSLTGGGGVGQPQHF. In DNA form, the CDR3 reads TGTGCCAGCAGCTTAACTGGTGGAGGCGGCGTTGGGCAGCCCCAGCATTTT.

This chain joins TRBV6-5 and TRBJ2-1, with a weak D call TRBD1 (6 bases). V lost 6 bases and J 2 bases, leaving 8 bases between the germline ends. This CDR3 is 13 amino acids long. From germline, CDR1 is MNHEY and CDR2 SVGAGI. The CDR3: CASRQGTYNEQFF. The CDR3 DNA sequence: TGTGCCAGCAGACAGGGTACCTACAATGAGCAGTTCTTC.

The chain couples TRBV10-2 to TRBJ2-7; 8 nucleotides match TRBD2. With V trimmed by 2 bases and J by 0 bases, 0 bases remained unmatched. The CDR3 loop spans 14 amino acids. CDR1 is WSHSY and CDR2 is SAAADI in the germline V gene. The CDR3, as DNA: TGCGCCAGCAGTGAGCGGGGGGGCTCCTACGAGCAGTACTTC. It translates to CASSERGGSYEQYF.

The chain employs TRBV18 and TRBJ2-2; the D gene is possibly TRBD1 (6 bases). The CDR3 extends over 15 amino acids. Germline values: CDR1 KGHSH, CDR2 LQKENI. Trimming took off 4 bases at V and 7 bases at J, with 16 bases between the two ends. CDR3 DNA sequence: TGTGCCAGCTCACAACAGGGTAACGGAGTCGGGGAGCTGTTTTTT. The encoded protein is CASSQQGNGVGELFF.

The gene calls are TRBV5-1 and TRBJ2-7, with D tentatively TRBD2 (6 bases). The CDR3 length is 14 residues. Germline lookup yields CDR1 SGHRS and CDR2 YFSETQ. V shed 4 bases and J shed 4 bases, with 15 bases lying between them. The CDR3 spells CASSPRLDGYEQYF. The DNA for the CDR3 is TGCGCCAGCAGCCCCCGACTAGATGGGTACGAGCAGTACTTC.

The chain combines TRBV7-8 with TRBJ1-2; TRBD1 matches 7 bases. There are 15 residues in the CDR3. The germline CDR1 and CDR2 sequences are SGHVS and FQNEAQ. The V and J ends lost 2 bases and 3 bases, in that order; junction bases with no gene match: 6. The CDR3 nucleotides are TGTGCCAGCAGCTTATTGGCCAGGGGGGACTATGGCTACACCTTC. Protein sequence: CASSLLARGDYGYTF.

V usage is TRBV19 and J usage is TRBJ2-6, with D maybe TRBD1 (5 bases). CDR1 and CDR2 from the germline V gene are LNHDA and SQIVND (reference sequence). CDR3 length: 14 amino acids. Trimming stripped 5 bases from V and 1 base from J, with 6 bases between. CDR3 loop: CASSDRSGANVLTF. CDR3 DNA: TGTGCCAGTAGTGACAGATCTGGGGCCAACGTCCTGACTTTC.

This clone occurred a few times. The chain carries TRBV6-1 and TRBJ1-5; the match to TRBD1 covers 7 bases. The CDR3 is 16 residues long. CDR1 and CDR2 (germline): MNHNS, SASEGT. V shed 0 bases and J 0 bases; nucleotides not matched to a gene: 2. The CDR3 DNA reads TGTGCCAGCAGTGAAGCAGGGGGCTATAGCAATCAGCCCCAGCATTTT. It codes for CASSEAGGYSNQPQHF.

The gene calls are TRBV6-5 and TRBJ1-4; maybe TRBD1 (6 bases). There are 15 residues in the CDR3. The germline V and J ends were trimmed by 6 bases and 4 bases, with 15 bases remaining between them. Germline V gene sequence: CDR1 MNHEY, CDR2 SVGAGI. CDR3 loop: CASSPRGALNEKLFF. CDR3 bases: TGTGCCAGCAGCCCCCGGGGGGCCCTTAATGAAAAACTGTTTTTT.

Relative to its sample, this clone is medium-sized (0.01 to 0.1%). V is TRBV6-1 and J is TRBJ2-2; maybe TRBD2 (6 bases). This CDR3 is built from 16 residues. Trimming stripped 3 bases from V and 7 bases from J, with 18 bases between. Germline loops: CDR1 MNHNS, CDR2 SASEGT. In DNA, the CDR3 is TGTGCCAGCAGTGATATCCGGGACTCCTGGGGCGGGGAGCTGTTTTTT. Translating it yields CASSDIRDSWGGELFF.

Turning to this clone: Relative to the germline gene, one junction end is altered; a read error may explain this. Written as DNA, the CDR3 is TGTTCCAGCAGCTTAGCCGGGACTAGCGGGGGGAGTCGTTACAATGAGCAGTTCTTC. Translation gives CSSSLAGTSGGSRYNEQFF. This chain uses TRBV7-9 with TRBJ2-1, with 15 bases that match TRBD2. The V gene's germline CDR1 is SEHNR and CDR2 FQNEAQ (reference sequence). The CDR3 sequence is 19 residues long.

This clone occurred a few times. In nucleotides, the CDR3 is TGTGCCAGAAATCTTGGCTACACCTTC. This encodes CARNLGYTF. The chain links TRBV7-8 to TRBJ1-2; D is undetermined. The CDR3 covers 9 residues. Trimming took off 9 bases at V and 7 bases at J, with 6 bases between the two ends. Germline V gene data show CDR1 as SGHVS and CDR2 as FQNEAQ.

V is TRBV10-3 and J is TRBJ2-3; 7 positions match TRBD2. The junction had 8 bases not matched to a gene; V was cut back by 4 bases and J by 4 bases. CDR3 length equals 15 residues. CDR1 is ENHRY and CDR2 is SYGVKD in the germline V gene. The CDR3 DNA is TGTGCCATCAGTGCTGTGCGGGGGAGGGCAGATACGCAGTATTTT. This gives the protein CAISAVRGRADTQYF.

Points on this clone: Its ends do not fully match the called genes, so a read error is possible. Different DNA sequences within this sample yield the same CDR3. The chain couples TRBV12-5 to TRBJ1-2; possibly TRBD1 for D (5 bases). The CDR3 loop spans 12 amino acids. CDR1 is LGHNT and CDR2 is FRNRAP in the germline V gene. The CDR3 DNA reads TGTGCTAGTGGTTTTCAGGGCTATGGCTACACATTC. Translated, it gives CASGFQGYGYTF.

J is TRBJ2-7 and V is TRBV5-4; 11 nucleotides line up with TRBD2. The CDR3 consists of 16 residues. Unmatched junction bases numbered 6, after V lost 3 bases and J lost 1 base. Germline-derived CDR1 and CDR2 are SGHNT and YYREEE (reference sequence). The CDR3 here is CASSSVSGGASYEQYF. The CDR3 coding sequence is TGTGCCAGCAGCTCGGTTAGCGGGGGGGCGTCCTACGAGCAGTACTTC.

V usage is TRBV7-2 and J usage is TRBJ2-5, with D possibly matching TRBD2 (5 bases). Trimming pared 5 bases from V and 5 bases from J, leaving 15 bases between. Germline CDR1 is SGHTA and CDR2 is FQGNSA. The CDR3 consists of 14 residues. The CDR3 nucleotides read TGTGCCAGCAGCCCCGGGATAATTAGGGAGACCCAGTACTTC. Translated, it gives CASSPGIIRETQYF.

This chain joins TRBV6-5 and TRBJ2-4, with 7 bases identical to TRBD1. This CDR3 is built from 15 residues. With 5 bases clipped from V and 0 bases from J, the junction kept 4 bases outside the gene matches. CDR1 and CDR2 from the germline V gene are MNHEY and SVGAGI. The CDR3 reads CASSTGDVAKNIQYF. The DNA of the CDR3 is TGTGCCAGCAGTACAGGGGACGTAGCCAAAAACATTCAGTACTTC.

On this clone itself: Sequence at one end of the junction differs from germline and may be a read error. The gene calls are TRBV5-1 and TRBJ1-2; 7 bases line up with TRBD1. Germline CDR1 and CDR2: SGHRS and YFSETQ. The length of the CDR3 is 12 residues. CDR3 sequence: CASSWDSYVYTF. The CDR3 DNA reads TGCGCCAGCAGCTGGGACAGCTATGTCTACACCTTC.